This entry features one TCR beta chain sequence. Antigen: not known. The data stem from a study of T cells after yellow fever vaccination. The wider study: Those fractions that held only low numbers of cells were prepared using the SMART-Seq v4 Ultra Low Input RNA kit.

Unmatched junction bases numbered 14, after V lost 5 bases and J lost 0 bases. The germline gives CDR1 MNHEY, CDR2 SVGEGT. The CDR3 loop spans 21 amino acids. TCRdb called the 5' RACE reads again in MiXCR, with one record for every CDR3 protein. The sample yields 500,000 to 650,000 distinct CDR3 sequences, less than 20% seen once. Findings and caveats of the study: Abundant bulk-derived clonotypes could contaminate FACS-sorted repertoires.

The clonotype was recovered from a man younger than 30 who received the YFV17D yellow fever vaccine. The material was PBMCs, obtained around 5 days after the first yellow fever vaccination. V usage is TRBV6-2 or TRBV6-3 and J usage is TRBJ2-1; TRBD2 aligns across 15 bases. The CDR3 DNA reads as TGTGCCAGCAGTACCTACCGAGGACTAGCGGGGGGGCGGAGCTCCTACAATGAGCAGTTCTTC. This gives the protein CASSTYRGLAGGRSSYNEQFF.